This T cell receptor (beta chain) was recovered during a study of graft-versus-host responses after intestinal transplantation. TCRdb's copy holds only in-frame clones and misses some; the assay was immunoSEQ multiplex PCR. The sample shows tens of thousands of clones, roughly 90% of them seen only once. With respect to this clone: Its specificity is unknown.

With 2 bases clipped from V and 6 bases from J, the junction kept 9 bases outside the gene matches. Germline V gene lookup returns CDR1 MGHRA and CDR2 YSYEKL. CDR3 length: 16 amino acids. This sequence was found in a human donor who received an intestinal transplant. Sequenced material: unstimulated CD8+ T cells sorted from spleen or lymph node cells, taken before intestinal transplant. V and J are TRBV4-1 and TRBJ2-1; the match to TRBD1 covers 8 bases. The CDR3 DNA reads TGCGCCAGCAGCCAATTCACAGGGGGTGCTTTCAATGAGCAGTTCTTC. It yields the protein CASSQFTGGAFNEQFF.